This T cell receptor (beta chain) derives from a study of blood T cell repertoires in COVID-19 (dated by TCRdb to 2018 to 2020). Turning to the overall study: Collaborator samples came from the United States, Italy and Spain and covered acute and convalescent phases of COVID-19. The dataset comprised deeply sampled blood TCRbeta repertoires from subjects exposed to, actively infected with, or recovered from COVID-19. The repertoires were released in a freely available public database intended as a resource for research on the immune response to SARS-CoV-2. A de-identified subject ID, COVID-19 status, age in years and sex were almost always included in the sample metadata. HLA class I and class II types, where available, came from metadata supplied by the sample provider rather than from assay-based typing. The prospective study material was composed of cDNA or gDNA derived from T cells, B-cell-depleted T cells, or PBMCs. The samples were drawn from two sources: the first 160 participants of the ongoing ImmuneRACE study, and over 1,000 subjects contributed by 6 global collaborators. Overall results and qualifications from the work: The amount of clinical and demographic metadata varied by source and participant and was provided uncurated.

Each collaborating institution followed its own protocols to collect whole blood in K2EDTA tubes. For TCRbeta analysis, collaborator samples were shipped as frozen whole blood, as isolated PBMCs, or as DNA extracted from either sample type. V lost 3 bases and J lost 6 bases, and the count of bases not matched to a germline gene is 4. The CDR3 runs 15 amino acids, cysteine and phenylalanine included. Only the CDR3 portion is preserved as DNA: 45 bases, with reading frame beginning at the first base. The germline V gene gives CDR1 as SGHTA and CDR2 as FQGNSA. Concerning this clone: Its antigen is currently not known. There are no base qualities to consult, and no much larger clone falls within one base. The sample contains more than one DNA sequence encoding this CDR3.

TCRbeta CDR3 regions were amplified from genomic DNA by means of the immunoSEQ Assay, a bias-controlled multiplex PCR. For the original study's pipeline: The number of nucleated cells in each sample was estimated from the amplification of reference gene primers within the assay. To quantify the absolute abundance of each unique TCRbeta CDR3 rearrangement, sequence reads were collapsed and filtered. For each sample, productive Simpson clonality was calculated as the square root of Simpson's diversity index across productive rearrangements. TCRdb stores this immuneACCESS table with in-frame sequences only. Part of the clones is absent; in the studies checked, under half of the shortfall reflects unresolved V genes, and no reason is known for the rest. The V and J calls and clone size are taken from that table; D and trimming were inferred from the DNA. The sample yields roughly 97,000 clones; 80% to 90% were counted once. The ten largest clonotypes hold about 4.8% of the sample.

This clonotype originated in a man in his sixties with acute or convalescent COVID-19. Sequences were obtained from peripheral blood. The chain is encoded by TRBV7-2 joined to TRBJ2-3; TRBD2 agrees with 12 junctional bases. The CDR3 reads as follows: CASSFPTSGGDTQYF. The sequenced DNA: TGTGCCAGCAGCTTCCCGACTAGCGGGGGTGATACGCAGTATTTT.